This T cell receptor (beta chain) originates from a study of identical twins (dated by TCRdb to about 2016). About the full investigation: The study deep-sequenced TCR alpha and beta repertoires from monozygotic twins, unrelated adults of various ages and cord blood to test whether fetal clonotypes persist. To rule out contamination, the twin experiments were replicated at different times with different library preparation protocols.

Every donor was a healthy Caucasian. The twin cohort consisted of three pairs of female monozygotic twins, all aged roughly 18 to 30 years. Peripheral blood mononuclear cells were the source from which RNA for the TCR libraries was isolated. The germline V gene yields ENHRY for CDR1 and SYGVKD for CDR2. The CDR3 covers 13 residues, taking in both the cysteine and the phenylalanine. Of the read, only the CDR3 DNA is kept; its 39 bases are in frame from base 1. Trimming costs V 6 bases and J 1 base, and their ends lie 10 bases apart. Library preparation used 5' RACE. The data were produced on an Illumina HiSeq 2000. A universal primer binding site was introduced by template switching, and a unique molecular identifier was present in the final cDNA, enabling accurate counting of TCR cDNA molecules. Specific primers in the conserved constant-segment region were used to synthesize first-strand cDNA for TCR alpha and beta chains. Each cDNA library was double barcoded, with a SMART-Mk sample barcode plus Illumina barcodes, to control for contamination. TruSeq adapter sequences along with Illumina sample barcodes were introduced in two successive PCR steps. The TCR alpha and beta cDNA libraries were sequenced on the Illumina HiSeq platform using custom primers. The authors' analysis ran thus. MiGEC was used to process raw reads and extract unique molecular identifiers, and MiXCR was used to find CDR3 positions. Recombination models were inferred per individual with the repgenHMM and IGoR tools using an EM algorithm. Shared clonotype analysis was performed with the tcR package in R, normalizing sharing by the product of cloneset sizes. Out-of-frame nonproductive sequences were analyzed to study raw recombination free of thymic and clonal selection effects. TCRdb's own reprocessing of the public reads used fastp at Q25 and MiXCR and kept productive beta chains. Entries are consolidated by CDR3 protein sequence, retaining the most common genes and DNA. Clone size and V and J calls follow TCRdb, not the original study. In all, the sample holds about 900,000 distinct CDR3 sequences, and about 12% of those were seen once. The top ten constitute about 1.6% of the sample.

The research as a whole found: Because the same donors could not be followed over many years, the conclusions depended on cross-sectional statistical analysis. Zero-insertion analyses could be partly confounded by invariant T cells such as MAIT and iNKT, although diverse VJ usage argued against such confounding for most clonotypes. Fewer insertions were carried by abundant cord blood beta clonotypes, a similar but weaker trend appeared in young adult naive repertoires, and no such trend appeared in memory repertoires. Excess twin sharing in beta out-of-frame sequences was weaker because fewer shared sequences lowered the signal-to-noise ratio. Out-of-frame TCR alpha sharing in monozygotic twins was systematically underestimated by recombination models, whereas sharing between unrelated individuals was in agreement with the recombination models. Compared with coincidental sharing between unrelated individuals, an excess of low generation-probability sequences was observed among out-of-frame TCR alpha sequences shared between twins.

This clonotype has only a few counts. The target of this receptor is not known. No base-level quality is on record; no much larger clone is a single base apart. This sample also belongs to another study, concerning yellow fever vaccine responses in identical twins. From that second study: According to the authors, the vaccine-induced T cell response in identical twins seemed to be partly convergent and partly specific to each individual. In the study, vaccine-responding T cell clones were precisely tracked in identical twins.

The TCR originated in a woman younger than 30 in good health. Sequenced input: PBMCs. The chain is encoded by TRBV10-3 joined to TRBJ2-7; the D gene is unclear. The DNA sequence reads TGTGCCATCAGCGCGATGGAGTCCTACGAGCAGTACTTC. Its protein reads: CAISAMESYEQYF.